This T cell receptor (beta chain) comes out of a study of T cell changes during pregnancy in multiple sclerosis. The CDR3 consists of 12 residues. Germline V gene sequence: CDR1 SQVTM, CDR2 ANQGSEA. The V and J ends lost 1 base and 7 bases respectively, with 10 bases between them. Here immunoSEQ multiplex PCR was the method, and the copy in TCRdb shows in-frame clones only, minus some. The repertoire holds fewer than 60,000 clones, with approximately 90% as singletons. Sequences were derived from CD8+ T cells from peripheral blood mononuclear cells, sampled after pregnancy. This chain joins TRBV29-1 and TRBJ2-5; no reliable D call. The sequence came from a female donor with multiple sclerosis, enrolled in a pregnancy study. The CDR3 loop reads CSVEGGSGTQYF. CDR3 DNA: TGCAGCGTTGAAGGCGGCTCGGGGACCCAGTACTTC.